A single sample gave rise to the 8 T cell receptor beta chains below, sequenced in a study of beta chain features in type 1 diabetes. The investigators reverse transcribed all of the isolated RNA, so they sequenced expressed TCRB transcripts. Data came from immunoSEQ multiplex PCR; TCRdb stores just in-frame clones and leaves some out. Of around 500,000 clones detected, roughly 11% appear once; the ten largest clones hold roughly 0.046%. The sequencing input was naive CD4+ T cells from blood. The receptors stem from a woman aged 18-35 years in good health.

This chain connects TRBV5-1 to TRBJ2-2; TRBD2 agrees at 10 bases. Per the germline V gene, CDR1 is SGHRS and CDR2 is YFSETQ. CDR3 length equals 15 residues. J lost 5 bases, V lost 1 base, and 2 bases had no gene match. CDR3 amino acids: CASSLLTSGTGELFF. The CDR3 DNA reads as TGCGCCAGCAGCTTGCTGACTAGCGGGACCGGGGAGCTGTTTTTT.

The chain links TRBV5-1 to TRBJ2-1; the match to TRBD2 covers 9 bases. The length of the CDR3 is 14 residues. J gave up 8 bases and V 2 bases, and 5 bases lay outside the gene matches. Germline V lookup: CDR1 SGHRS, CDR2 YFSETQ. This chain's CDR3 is CASSFGTSPHEQFF. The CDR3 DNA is TGCGCCAGCAGCTTCGGGACTAGCCCCCATGAGCAGTTCTTC.

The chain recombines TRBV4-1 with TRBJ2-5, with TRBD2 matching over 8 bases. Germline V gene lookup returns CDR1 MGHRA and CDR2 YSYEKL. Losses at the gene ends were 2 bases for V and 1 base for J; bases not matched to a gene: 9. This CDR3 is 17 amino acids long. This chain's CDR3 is CASSQTRGTSGQETQYF. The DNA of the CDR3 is TGCGCCAGCAGCCAAACCAGGGGAACTAGCGGCCAAGAGACCCAGTACTTC.

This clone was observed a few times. CDR3 nucleotide sequence: TGCAGTACCCAGGGTTTATATGGCTACACCTTC. It yields the protein CSTQGLYGYTF. The chain uses TRBV20-1 and TRBJ1-2, with TRBD1 as a possible D gene (5 bases). V was clipped by 8 bases and J by 5 bases, with 12 bases between them. CDR3 size: 11 residues. Germline CDR1 and CDR2: DFQATT and SNEGSKA (reference sequence).

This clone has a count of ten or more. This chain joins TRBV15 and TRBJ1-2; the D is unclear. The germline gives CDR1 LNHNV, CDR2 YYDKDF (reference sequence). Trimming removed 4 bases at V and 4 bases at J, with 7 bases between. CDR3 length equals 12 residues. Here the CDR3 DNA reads TGTGCCACCAGCAACGAAGGCTATGGCTACACCTTC. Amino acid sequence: CATSNEGYGYTF.

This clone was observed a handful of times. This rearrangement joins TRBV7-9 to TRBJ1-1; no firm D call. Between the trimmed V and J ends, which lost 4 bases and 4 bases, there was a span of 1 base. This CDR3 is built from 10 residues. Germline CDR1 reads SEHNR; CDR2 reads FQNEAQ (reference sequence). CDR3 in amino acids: CASSSTEAFF. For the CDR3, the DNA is TGTGCCAGCAGCTCCACTGAAGCTTTCTTT.

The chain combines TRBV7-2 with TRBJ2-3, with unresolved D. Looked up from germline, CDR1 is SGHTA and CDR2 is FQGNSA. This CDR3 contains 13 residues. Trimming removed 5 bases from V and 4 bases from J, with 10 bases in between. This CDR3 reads CASSRILADTQYF. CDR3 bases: TGTGCCAGCAGCCGAATCTTAGCAGATACGCAGTATTTT. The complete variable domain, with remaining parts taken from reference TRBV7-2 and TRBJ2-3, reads GAGVSQSPSNKVTEKGKDVELRCDPISGHTALYWYRQSLGQGLEFLIYFQGNSAPDKSGLPSDRFSAERTGGSVSTLTIQRTQQEDSAVYLCASSRILADTQYFGPGTRLTVL.

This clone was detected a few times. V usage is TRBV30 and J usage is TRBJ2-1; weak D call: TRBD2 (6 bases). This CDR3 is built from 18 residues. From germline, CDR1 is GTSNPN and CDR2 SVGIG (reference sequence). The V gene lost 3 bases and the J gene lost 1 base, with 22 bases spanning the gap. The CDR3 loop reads CAWRDPLSGGASYNEQFF. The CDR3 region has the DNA TGTGCCTGGAGAGACCCCCTCTCCGGGGGAGCTTCCTACAATGAGCAGTTCTTC.